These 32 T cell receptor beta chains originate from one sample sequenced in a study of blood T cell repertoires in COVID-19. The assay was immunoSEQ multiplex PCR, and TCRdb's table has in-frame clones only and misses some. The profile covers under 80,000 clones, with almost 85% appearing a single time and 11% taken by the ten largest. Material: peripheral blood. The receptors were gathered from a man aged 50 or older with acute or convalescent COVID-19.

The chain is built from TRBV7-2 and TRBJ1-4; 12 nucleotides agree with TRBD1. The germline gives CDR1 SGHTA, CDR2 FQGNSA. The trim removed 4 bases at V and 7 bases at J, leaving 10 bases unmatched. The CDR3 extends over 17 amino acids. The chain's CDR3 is CASSSSRDRGLGEKLFF. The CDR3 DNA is TGTGCCAGCAGCTCGTCCCGGGACAGGGGGCTGGGTGAAAAACTGTTTTTT.

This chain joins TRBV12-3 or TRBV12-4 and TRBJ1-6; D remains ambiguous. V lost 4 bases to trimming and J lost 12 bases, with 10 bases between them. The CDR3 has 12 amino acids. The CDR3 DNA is TGTGCCAGCAGTTCCCTGCGGGGACCCCTCCACTTT. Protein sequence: CASSSLRGPLHF.

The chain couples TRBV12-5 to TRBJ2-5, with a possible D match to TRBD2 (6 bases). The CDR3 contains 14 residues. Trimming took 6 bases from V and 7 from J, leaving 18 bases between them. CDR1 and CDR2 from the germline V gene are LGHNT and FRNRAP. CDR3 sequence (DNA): TGTGCTAGTGGCCCCTCATCAGCCGGGGGGACCCAGTACTTC. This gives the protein CASGPSSAGGTQYF. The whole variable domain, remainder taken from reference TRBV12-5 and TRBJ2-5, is DARVTQTPRHKVTEMGQEVTMRCQPILGHNTVFWYRQTMMQGLELLAYFRNRAPLDDSGMPKDRFSAEMPDATLATLKIQPSEPRDSAVYFCASGPSSAGGTQYFGPGTRLLVL.

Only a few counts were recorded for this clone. CDR3 bases: TGCGCCAGCAGCTTGGCGGGGACAGGGGGAGAAGGCTACACCTTC. Its protein is CASSLAGTGGEGYTF. The chain couples TRBV5-1 to TRBJ1-2; 11 positions match TRBD1. CDR3 length: 15 residues. J gave up 8 bases and V 0 bases, and 6 bases lay outside the gene matches. Germline lookup yields CDR1 SGHRS and CDR2 YFSETQ.

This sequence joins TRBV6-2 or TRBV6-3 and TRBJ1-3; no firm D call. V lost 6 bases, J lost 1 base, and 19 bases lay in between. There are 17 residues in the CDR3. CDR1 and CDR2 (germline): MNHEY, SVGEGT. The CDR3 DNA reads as TGTGCCAGCAGCCCCACCCTTGAGGGCACTTCTGGAAACACCATATATTTT. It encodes CASSPTLEGTSGNTIYF.

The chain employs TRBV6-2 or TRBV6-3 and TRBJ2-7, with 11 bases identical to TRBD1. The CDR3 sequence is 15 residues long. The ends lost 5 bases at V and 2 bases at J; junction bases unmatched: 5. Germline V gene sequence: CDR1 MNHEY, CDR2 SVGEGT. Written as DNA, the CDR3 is TGTGCCAGCAGTCGACTGGGACAGGGGGCCTACGAGCAGTACTTC. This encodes CASSRLGQGAYEQYF.

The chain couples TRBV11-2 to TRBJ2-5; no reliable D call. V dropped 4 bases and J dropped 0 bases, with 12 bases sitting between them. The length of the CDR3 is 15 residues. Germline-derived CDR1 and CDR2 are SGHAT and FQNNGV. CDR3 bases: TGTGCCAGCAGCTCCGTCCTAGTCGACCAAGAGACCCAGTACTTC. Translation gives CASSSVLVDQETQYF.

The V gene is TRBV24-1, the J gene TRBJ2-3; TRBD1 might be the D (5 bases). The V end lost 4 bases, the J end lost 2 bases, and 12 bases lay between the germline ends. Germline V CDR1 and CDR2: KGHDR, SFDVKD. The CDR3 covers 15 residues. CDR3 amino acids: CATSDRQISTDTQYF. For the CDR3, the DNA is TGTGCCACCAGTGACCGACAGATTTCCACAGATACGCAGTATTTT.

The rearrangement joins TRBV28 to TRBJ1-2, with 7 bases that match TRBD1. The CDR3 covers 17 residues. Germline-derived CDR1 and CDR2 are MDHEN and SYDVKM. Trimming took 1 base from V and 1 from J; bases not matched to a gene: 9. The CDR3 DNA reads TGTGCCAGCAGTTTATTACAGGGGACCGTTATTAACTATGGCTACACCTTC. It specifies CASSLLQGTVINYGYTF.

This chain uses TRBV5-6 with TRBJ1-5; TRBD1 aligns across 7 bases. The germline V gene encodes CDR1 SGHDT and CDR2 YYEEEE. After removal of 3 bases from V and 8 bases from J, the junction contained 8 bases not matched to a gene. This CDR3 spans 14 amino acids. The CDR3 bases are TGTGCCAGCAGCTCCTGGACAGGCCTCGAGCCCCAGCATTTT. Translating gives CASSSWTGLEPQHF.

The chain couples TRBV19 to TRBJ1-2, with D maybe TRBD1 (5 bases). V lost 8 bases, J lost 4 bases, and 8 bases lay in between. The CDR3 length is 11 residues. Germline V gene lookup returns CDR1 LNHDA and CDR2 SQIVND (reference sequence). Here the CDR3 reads CASFDSYGYTF. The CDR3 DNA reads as TGTGCCAGTTTTGACAGCTATGGCTACACCTTC.

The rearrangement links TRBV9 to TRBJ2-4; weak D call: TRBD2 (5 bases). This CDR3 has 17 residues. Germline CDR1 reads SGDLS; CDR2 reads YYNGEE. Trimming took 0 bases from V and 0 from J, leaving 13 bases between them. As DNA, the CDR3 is TGTGCCAGCAGCGTAGCTCCAGCGGACCTAGCCAAAAACATTCAGTACTTC. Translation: CASSVAPADLAKNIQYF.

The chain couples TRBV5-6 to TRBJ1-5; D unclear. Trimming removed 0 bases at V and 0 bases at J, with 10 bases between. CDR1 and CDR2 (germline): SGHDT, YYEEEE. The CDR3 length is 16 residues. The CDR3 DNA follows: TGTGCCAGCAGCTTGGGGCGGGCCTATAGCAATCAGCCCCAGCATTTT. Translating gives CASSLGRAYSNQPQHF.

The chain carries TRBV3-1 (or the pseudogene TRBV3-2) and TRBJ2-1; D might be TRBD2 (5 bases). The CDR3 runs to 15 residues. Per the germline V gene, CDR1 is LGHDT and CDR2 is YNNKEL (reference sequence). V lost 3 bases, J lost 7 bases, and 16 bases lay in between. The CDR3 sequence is CASSQNEASRNEQFF. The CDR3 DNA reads TGTGCCAGCAGCCAGAATGAGGCTAGCCGTAATGAGCAGTTCTTC.

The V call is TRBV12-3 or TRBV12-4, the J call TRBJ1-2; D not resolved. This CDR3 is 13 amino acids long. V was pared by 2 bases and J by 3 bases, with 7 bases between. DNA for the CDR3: TGTGCCAGCAGTTTACGATCGGACTATGGCTACACCTTC. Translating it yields CASSLRSDYGYTF.

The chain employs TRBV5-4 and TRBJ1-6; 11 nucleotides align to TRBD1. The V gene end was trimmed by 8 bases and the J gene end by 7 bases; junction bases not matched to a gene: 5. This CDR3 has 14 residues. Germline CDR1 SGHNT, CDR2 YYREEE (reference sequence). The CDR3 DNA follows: TGTGCCAGTGGGGGACAGGGGGACAATTCACCCCTCCACTTT. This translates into CASGGQGDNSPLHF. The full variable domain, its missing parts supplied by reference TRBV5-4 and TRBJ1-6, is ETGVTQSPTHLIKTRGQQVTLRCSSQSGHNTVSWYQQALGQGPQFIFQYYREEENGRGNFPPRFSGLQFPNYSSELNVNALELDDSALYLCASGGQGDNSPLHFGNGTRLTVT.

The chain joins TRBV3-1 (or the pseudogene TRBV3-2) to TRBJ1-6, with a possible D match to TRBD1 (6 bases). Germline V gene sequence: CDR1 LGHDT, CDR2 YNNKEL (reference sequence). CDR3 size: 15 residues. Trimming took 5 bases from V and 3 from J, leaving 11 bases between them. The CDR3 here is CASSYREIYNSPLHF. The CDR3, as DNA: TGTGCCAGCAGCTACAGGGAAATCTATAATTCACCCCTCCACTTT.

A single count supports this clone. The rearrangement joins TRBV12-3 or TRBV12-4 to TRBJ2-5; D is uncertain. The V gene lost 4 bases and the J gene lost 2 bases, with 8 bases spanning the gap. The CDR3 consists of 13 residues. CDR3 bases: TGTGCCAGCAGTTACGCGTTACAAGAGACCCAGTACTTC. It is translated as CASSYALQETQYF.

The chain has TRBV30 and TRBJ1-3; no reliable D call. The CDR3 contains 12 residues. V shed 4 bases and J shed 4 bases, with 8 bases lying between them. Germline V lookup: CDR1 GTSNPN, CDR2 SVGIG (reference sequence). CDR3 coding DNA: TGTGCCTGGAAGGCGGTCGGAAACACCATATATTTT. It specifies CAWKAVGNTIYF.

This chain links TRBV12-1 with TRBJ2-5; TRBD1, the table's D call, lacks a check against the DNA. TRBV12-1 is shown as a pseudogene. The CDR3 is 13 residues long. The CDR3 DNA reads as TGTGCCAGCAGCCCCAGGGGGCGAGAGACCCAGTACTTC. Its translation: CASSPRGRETQYF.

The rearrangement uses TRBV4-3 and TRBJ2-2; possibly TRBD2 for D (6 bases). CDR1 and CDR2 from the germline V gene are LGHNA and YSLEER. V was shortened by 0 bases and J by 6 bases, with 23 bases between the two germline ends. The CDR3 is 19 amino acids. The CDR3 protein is CASSQDLGRAGLGAGELFF. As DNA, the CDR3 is TGCGCCAGCAGCCAAGATCTGGGGCGCGCGGGACTTGGGGCCGGGGAGCTGTTTTTT.

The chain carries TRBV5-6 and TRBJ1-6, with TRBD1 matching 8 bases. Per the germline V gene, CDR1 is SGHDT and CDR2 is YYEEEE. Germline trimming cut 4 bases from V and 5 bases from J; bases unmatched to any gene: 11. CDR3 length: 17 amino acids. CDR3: CASSPFPGQEHNSPLHF. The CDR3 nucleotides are TGTGCCAGCAGCCCGTTCCCGGGACAGGAGCATAATTCACCCCTCCACTTT. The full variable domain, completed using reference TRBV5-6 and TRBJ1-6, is DAGVTQSPTHLIKTRGQQVTLRCSPKSGHDTVSWYQQALGQGPQFIFQYYEEEERQRGNFPDRFSGHQFPNYSSELNVNALLLGDSALYLCASSPFPGQEHNSPLHFGNGTRLTVT.

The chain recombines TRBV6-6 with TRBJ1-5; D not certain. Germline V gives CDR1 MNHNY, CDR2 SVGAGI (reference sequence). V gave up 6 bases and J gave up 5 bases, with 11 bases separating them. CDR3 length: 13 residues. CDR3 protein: CASRYNTHQPQHF. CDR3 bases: TGTGCCAGCAGGTATAATACACATCAGCCCCAGCATTTT.

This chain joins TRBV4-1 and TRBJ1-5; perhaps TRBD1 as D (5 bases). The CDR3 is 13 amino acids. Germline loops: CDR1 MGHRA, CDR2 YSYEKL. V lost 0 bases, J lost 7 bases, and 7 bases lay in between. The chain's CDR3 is CASSQDGGQPQHF. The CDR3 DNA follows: TGCGCCAGCAGCCAAGATGGGGGGCAGCCCCAGCATTTT.

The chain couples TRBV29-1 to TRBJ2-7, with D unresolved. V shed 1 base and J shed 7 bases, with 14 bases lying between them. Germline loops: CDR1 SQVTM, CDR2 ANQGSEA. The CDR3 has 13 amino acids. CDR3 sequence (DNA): TGCAGCGTTGAAGTTGCCCCGACTGGGGAGCAGTACTTC. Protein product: CSVEVAPTGEQYF.

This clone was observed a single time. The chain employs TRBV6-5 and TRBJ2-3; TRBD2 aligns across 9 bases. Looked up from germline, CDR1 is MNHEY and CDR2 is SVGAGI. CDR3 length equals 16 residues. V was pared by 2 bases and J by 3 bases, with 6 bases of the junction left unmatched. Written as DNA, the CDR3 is TGTGCCAGCAGTTACGGCCAGCGGGGGGATACAGATACGCAGTATTTT. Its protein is CASSYGQRGDTDTQYF.

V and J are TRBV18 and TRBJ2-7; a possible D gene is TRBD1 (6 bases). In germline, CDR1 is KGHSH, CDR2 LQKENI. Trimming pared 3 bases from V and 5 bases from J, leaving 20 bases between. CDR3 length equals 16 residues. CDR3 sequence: CASSPTTGAEVHEQYF. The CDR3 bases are TGTGCCAGCTCACCTACGACAGGTGCGGAGGTCCACGAGCAGTACTTC.

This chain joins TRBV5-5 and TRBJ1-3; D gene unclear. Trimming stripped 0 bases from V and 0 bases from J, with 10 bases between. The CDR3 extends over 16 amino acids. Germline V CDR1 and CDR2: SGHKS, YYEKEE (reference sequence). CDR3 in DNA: TGTGCCAGCAGCTTGGAGCCGGGGTACTCTGGAAACACCATATATTTT. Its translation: CASSLEPGYSGNTIYF.

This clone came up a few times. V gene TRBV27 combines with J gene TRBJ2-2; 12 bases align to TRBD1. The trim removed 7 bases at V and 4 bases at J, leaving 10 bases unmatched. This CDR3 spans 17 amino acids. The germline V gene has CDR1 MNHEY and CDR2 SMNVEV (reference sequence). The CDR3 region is CASNPGQGARGTGELFF. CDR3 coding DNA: TGTGCCAGCAACCCGGGACAGGGGGCTAGGGGCACCGGGGAGCTGTTTTTT.

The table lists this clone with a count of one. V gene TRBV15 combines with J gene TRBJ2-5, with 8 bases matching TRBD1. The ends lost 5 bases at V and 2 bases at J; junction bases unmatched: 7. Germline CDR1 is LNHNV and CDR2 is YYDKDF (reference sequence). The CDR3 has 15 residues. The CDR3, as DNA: TGTGCCACCAGCGTATCACAGGGGGTTCAAGAGACCCAGTACTTC. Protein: CATSVSQGVQETQYF.

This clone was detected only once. CDR3 in DNA: TGCAGTGCTAGTCGGGGAGGGGGGAGCAATCAGCCCCAGCATTTT. Translating gives CSASRGGGSNQPQHF. The chain recombines TRBV20-1 with TRBJ1-5, with D possibly TRBD1 on 6 matching bases. CDR1 and CDR2 (germline): DFQATT, SNEGSKA (reference sequence). CDR3 size: 15 residues. The V gene lost 3 bases and the J gene lost 1 base, with 13 bases spanning the gap.

CDR3 protein: CASRAGAYAGGNTIYF. The DNA for the CDR3 is TGTGCCAGTAGGGCCGGGGCCTATGCGGGAGGAAACACCATATATTTT. The chain recombines TRBV19 with TRBJ1-3; perhaps TRBD1 as D (5 bases). This CDR3 is built from 16 residues. Germline CDR1 and CDR2: LNHDA and SQIVND (reference sequence). V lost 6 bases and J lost 4, with 19 bases in between.